These T cell receptor beta chains were read from a single sample in a study of cytomegalovirus exposure and HLA in healthy donors. Sequenced by immunoSEQ multiplex PCR; TCRdb stores in-frame clones only, minus some. The table includes about 140,000 clones, roughly 79% detected once. The source material was PBMCs. The receptor source for this set is a man aged 18 to 30 in good health and CMV-seronegative. Each CDR3 is given with its conserved first and last residue. Each record gives: CDR3 protein, CDR3 DNA, V gene, J gene, clone size, D gene. The D gene is left open where the match is weak. Clone size is stated in some rows and not others, as once, few, many or a class when expanded.

CDR3 protein: CASSPNTGELFF
CDR3 DNA: TGTGCCAGCAGCCCAAACACCGGGGAGCTGTTTTTT
V gene: TRBV11-3
J gene: TRBJ2-2
clone size: .
D gene: .

CDR3 protein: CASSSLTGTGSPDTQYF
CDR3 DNA: TGTGCCAGCAGCTCACTGACCGGGACAGGGAGCCCAGATACGCAGTATTTT
V gene: TRBV5-6
J gene: TRBJ2-3
clone size: .
D gene: TRBD1

CDR3 protein: CSASGHSGNTIYF
CDR3 DNA: TGCAGCGCCTCAGGGCACTCTGGAAACACCATATATTTT
V gene: TRBV29-1
J gene: TRBJ1-3
clone size: .
D gene: .

CDR3 protein: CASRPKGTGTYEQYF
CDR3 DNA: TGTGCCAGTCGTCCTAAGGGGACAGGGACCTACGAGCAGTACTTC
V gene: TRBV19
J gene: TRBJ2-7
clone size: .
D gene: TRBD1

CDR3 protein: CASSLSRGYQETQYF
CDR3 DNA: TGTGCCAGCAGTTTATCTCGGGGGTACCAAGAGACCCAGTACTTC
V gene: TRBV27
J gene: TRBJ2-5
clone size: .
D gene: .

CDR3 protein: CASSIRPGFGNQPQHF
CDR3 DNA: TGTGCCAGTAGTATTCGGCCAGGGTTTGGCAATCAGCCCCAGCATTTT
V gene: TRBV19
J gene: TRBJ1-5
clone size: .
D gene: .

CDR3 protein: CASSLRVLTNTEAFF
CDR3 DNA: TGTGCCAGCAGTTTGAGGGTTCTTACGAACACTGAAGCTTTCTTT
V gene: TRBV6-1
J gene: TRBJ1-1
clone size: few
D gene: .

CDR3 protein: CASSSLPGQGNEQYF
CDR3 DNA: TGTGCCAGCTCCTCTCTCCCAGGACAGGGAAACGAGCAGTACTTC
V gene: TRBV18
J gene: TRBJ2-7
clone size: .
D gene: TRBD1

CDR3 protein: CASSFRRESSYNSPLHF
CDR3 DNA: TGCGCCAGCAGCTTCCGACGGGAGAGCTCCTATAATTCACCCCTCCACTTT
V gene: TRBV5-1
J gene: TRBJ1-6
clone size: few
D gene: .

CDR3 protein: CASDPQGLNTEAFF
CDR3 DNA: TGTGCCAGCGACCCGCAGGGGCTGAACACTGAAGCTTTCTTT
V gene: TRBV7-2
J gene: TRBJ1-1
clone size: .
D gene: .

CDR3 protein: CASSEGLAGTAFF
CDR3 DNA: TGTGCCAGCAGCGAGGGATTAGCCGGCACGGCTTTCTTT
V gene: TRBV11-1
J gene: TRBJ1-1
clone size: .
D gene: .

CDR3 protein: CAWRKLGGTYEQYF
CDR3 DNA: TGTGCCTGGAGGAAACTGGGGGGGACCTACGAGCAGTACTTC
V gene: TRBV30
J gene: TRBJ2-7
clone size: .
D gene: TRBD2

CDR3 protein: CSVEGRGSSTDTQYF
CDR3 DNA: TGCAGCGTTGAAGGTCGGGGGTCGAGCACAGATACGCAGTATTTT
V gene: TRBV29-1
J gene: TRBJ2-3
clone size: .
D gene: .

CDR3 protein: CASSYRLGGLTEAFF
CDR3 DNA: TGTGCCAGCAGTTATAGATTGGGGGGGCTCACTGAAGCTTTCTTT
V gene: TRBV6-5
J gene: TRBJ1-1
clone size: few
D gene: .

CDR3 protein: CASSLASQGGAEAFF
CDR3 DNA: TGTGCCAGCAGCTTGGCATCACAGGGTGGCGCTGAAGCTTTCTTT
V gene: TRBV5-4
J gene: TRBJ1-1
clone size: .
D gene: .

CDR3 protein: CASSQVGPRGAYNEQFF
CDR3 DNA: TGTGCCAGCAGCCAAGTGGGGCCCAGGGGAGCCTACAATGAGCAGTTCTTC
V gene: TRBV4-2
J gene: TRBJ2-1
clone size: .
D gene: .

CDR3 protein: CASSPSLVQNTEAFF
CDR3 DNA: TGTGCCAGTAGCCCGTCATTGGTACAGAACACTGAAGCTTTCTTT
V gene: TRBV19
J gene: TRBJ1-1
clone size: .
D gene: .

CDR3 protein: CASREQGGSYNEQFF
CDR3 DNA: TGTGCCAGCAGGGAACAGGGGGGATCCTACAATGAGCAGTTCTTC
V gene: TRBV2
J gene: TRBJ2-1
clone size: .
D gene: TRBD1

CDR3 protein: CASSLLAGAGETQYF
CDR3 DNA: TGTGCCAGCAGCTTACTAGCGGGGGCGGGAGAGACCCAGTACTTC
V gene: TRBV11-1
J gene: TRBJ2-5
clone size: .
D gene: TRBD2

CDR3 protein: CASSPVRGAPLHF
CDR3 DNA: TGTGCCAGCAGCCCAGTACGGGGGGCACCCCTCCACTTT
V gene: TRBV6-6
J gene: TRBJ1-6
clone size: .
D gene: .